Reported below is one T cell receptor beta chain. The target antigen is unknown. Here immunoSEQ multiplex PCR was the method, and the copy in TCRdb shows in-frame clones only, minus some. The repertoire holds 100,000 or so clones, approximately 84% seen once, with about 5.5% in the top ten. As for time point: after dendritic cell vaccination, including at tumor progression/relapse. Trimming cost V 2 bases and J 6 bases; bases outside gene matches: 18. The CDR3 loop spans 18 amino acids. The germline V gene encodes CDR1 SGHTA and CDR2 FQGNSA. These data belong to a study of glioma-infiltrating T cells after dendritic cell vaccination. About the study: Dendritic cells derived from monocytes and pulsed with autologous tumor lysate formed the vaccine. Dendritic cell vaccine was injected intradermally three times, biweekly. Study-level results: Higher pretreatment TIL content predicted longer progression-free time and survival. TCR clonality showed no direct relationship with survival.

The chain joins TRBV7-2 to TRBJ2-7; 8 bases match TRBD1. The TCR was taken from a human donor with glioblastoma. The sequencing used blood, collected after dendritic cell vaccination. CDR3 amino acids: CASSLRGPTGENLSEQYF. DNA of the CDR3: TGTGCCAGCAGCTTAAGGGGGCCGACAGGGGAGAATTTGAGCGAGCAGTACTTC.